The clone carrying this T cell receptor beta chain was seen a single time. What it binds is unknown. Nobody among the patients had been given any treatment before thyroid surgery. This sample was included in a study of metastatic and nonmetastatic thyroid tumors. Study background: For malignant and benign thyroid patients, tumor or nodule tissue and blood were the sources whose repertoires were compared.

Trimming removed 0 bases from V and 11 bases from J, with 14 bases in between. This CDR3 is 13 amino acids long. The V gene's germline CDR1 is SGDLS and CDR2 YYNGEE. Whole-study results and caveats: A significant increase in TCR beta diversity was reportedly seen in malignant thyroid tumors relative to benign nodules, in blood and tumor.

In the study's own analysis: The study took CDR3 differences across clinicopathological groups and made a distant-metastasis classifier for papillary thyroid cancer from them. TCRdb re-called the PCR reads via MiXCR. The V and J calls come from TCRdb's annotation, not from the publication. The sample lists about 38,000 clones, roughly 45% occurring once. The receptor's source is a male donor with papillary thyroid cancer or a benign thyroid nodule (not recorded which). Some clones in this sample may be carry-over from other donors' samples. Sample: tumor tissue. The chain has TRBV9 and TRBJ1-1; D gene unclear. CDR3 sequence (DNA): TGTGCCAGCAGCGTAGACCGGGCCGGTTGGGCTTTCTTT. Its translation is CASSVDRAGWAFF.